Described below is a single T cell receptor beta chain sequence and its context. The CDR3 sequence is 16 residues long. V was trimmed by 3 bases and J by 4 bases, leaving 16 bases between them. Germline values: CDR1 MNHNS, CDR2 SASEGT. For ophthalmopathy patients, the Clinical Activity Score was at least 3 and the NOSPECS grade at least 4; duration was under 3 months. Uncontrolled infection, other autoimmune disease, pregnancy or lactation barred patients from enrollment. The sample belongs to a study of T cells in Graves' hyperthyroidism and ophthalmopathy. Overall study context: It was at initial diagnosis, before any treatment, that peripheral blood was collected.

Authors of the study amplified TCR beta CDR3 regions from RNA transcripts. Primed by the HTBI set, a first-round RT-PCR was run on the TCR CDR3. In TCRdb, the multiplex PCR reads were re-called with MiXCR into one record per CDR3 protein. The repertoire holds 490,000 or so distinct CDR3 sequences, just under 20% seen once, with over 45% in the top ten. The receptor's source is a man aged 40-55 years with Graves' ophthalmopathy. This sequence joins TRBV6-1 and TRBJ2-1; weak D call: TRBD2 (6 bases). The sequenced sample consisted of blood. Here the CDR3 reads CASSDGGVLIYNEQFF. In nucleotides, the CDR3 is TGTGCCAGCAGTGATGGCGGGGTCCTTATTTACAATGAGCAGTTCTTC.